These 29 T cell receptor beta chains were all obtained from the same sample, sequenced in a study of T cell changes during pregnancy in multiple sclerosis. Profiled with immunoSEQ multiplex PCR; TCRdb holds only in-frame clones, not every one. The profile covers around 50,000 clones, with 93% appearing a single time and 3% to 4.5% taken by the ten largest. The sample in question was CD8+ T cells from peripheral blood mononuclear cells, obtained in the second trimester of pregnancy. The receptors come from a female donor with multiple sclerosis, enrolled in a pregnancy study.

J is TRBJ1-3 and V is TRBV4-2; D remains ambiguous. Trimming cost V 0 bases and J 0 bases, with 6 bases left between them. The germline CDR1 and CDR2 sequences are LGHNA and YNFKEQ. This CDR3 spans 15 amino acids. In DNA form, the CDR3 reads TGTGCCAGCAGCCAAGAAGGGAGCTCTGGAAACACCATATATTTT. Amino acids: CASSQEGSSGNTIYF.

The rearrangement links TRBV6-4 to TRBJ1-1; D perhaps matches TRBD1 (5 bases). Germline V gives CDR1 MRHNA, CDR2 SNTAGT. The CDR3 contains 15 residues. V gave up 3 bases and J gave up 0 bases, with 11 bases separating them. The CDR3: CASSEGGEMNTEAFF. CDR3 DNA sequence: TGTGCCAGCAGTGAGGGGGGAGAGATGAACACTGAAGCTTTCTTT.

The chain combines TRBV2 with TRBJ2-7; possible D gene TRBD1, 6 bases. Germline values: CDR1 SNHLY, CDR2 FYNNEI. This CDR3 spans 16 amino acids. V gave up 4 bases and J gave up 0 bases, with 16 bases separating them. As DNA, the CDR3 is TGTGCCAGCAGTGCCTGGGGGCGTTCTGGCTCCTACGAGCAGTACTTC. This translates into CASSAWGRSGSYEQYF.

The chain uses TRBV2 and TRBJ1-4; D call uncertain. CDR1 SNHLY and CDR2 FYNNEI come from the germline V gene. Trimming pared 2 bases from V and 0 bases from J, leaving 4 bases between. This CDR3 spans 14 amino acids. DNA for the CDR3: TGTGCCAGCAGTGAATATGCAACTAATGAAAAACTGTTTTTT. Encoded protein: CASSEYATNEKLFF.

J is TRBJ2-7 and V is TRBV5-5, with 8 bases matching TRBD2. With V trimmed by 7 bases and J by 6 bases, 6 bases remained unmatched. Germline CDR1 SGHKS, CDR2 YYEKEE (reference sequence). This CDR3 region has 12 residues. The CDR3 loop is CASLGGGGEQYF. The CDR3 DNA reads TGTGCCAGCCTCGGGGGGGGTGGCGAGCAGTACTTC.

The V call is TRBV7-2, the J call TRBJ2-7; 7 bases are shared with TRBD1. There are 14 residues in the CDR3. Germline values: CDR1 SGHTA, CDR2 FQGNSA. Germline trimming cut 4 bases from V and 3 bases from J; bases unmatched to any gene: 6. The DNA for the CDR3 is TGTGCCAGCAGCTCTCACAGGGGTAACTACGAGCAGTACTTC. It translates to CASSSHRGNYEQYF.

The chain carries TRBV7-9 and TRBJ2-4; D may be TRBD2 (5 bases). Trimming took off 3 bases at V and 0 bases at J, with 12 bases between the two ends. The CDR3 contains 16 residues. CDR1 and CDR2 (germline): SEHNR, FQNEAQ (reference sequence). The CDR3, as DNA: TGTGCCAGCAGCTTTCAAGCGGCGGAAGCCAAAAACATTCAGTACTTC. It translates to CASSFQAAEAKNIQYF.

The CDR3 is CASSAGQGAQPQHF. The CDR3 DNA sequence: TGTGCCAGCAGTGCGGGGCAGGGGGCTCAGCCCCAGCATTTT. The chain links TRBV2 to TRBJ1-5; TRBD1 matches 8 bases. Trimming removed 4 bases from V and 6 bases from J; junction bases left unmatched: 5. Germline V gives CDR1 SNHLY, CDR2 FYNNEI. CDR3 length: 14 amino acids.

The chain carries TRBV27 and TRBJ2-2; the match to TRBD2 covers 7 bases. CDR1 and CDR2 from the germline V gene are MNHEY and SMNVEV (reference sequence). CDR3 size: 17 residues. V lost 2 bases and J lost 7; bases outside the gene matches: 13. CDR3 sequence: CASSLGLGGSIDGELFF. CDR3 in DNA: TGTGCCAGCAGTTTAGGGCTTGGCGGGAGTATTGACGGGGAGCTGTTTTTT.

This clone was detected only once. The chain couples TRBV11-2 to TRBJ2-1; 8 nucleotides line up with TRBD2. CDR3 length: 15 amino acids. V gave up 5 bases and J gave up 8 bases; unmatched junction bases: 11. CDR1 and CDR2 (germline): SGHAT, FQNNGV. As DNA, the CDR3 is TGTGCCAGCAGCCCGACCCCGGGAGGGCGCGATGAGCAGTTCTTC. Translation gives CASSPTPGGRDEQFF. The entire variable domain, with the rest obtained from reference TRBV11-2 and TRBJ2-1, is as follows: EAGVAQSPRYKIIEKRQSVAFWCNPISGHATLYWYQQILGQGPKLLIQFQNNGVVDDSQLPKDRFSAERLKGVDSTLKIQPAKLEDSAVYLCASSPTPGGRDEQFFGPGTRLTVL.

The gene calls are TRBV4-3 and TRBJ2-5, with 8 positions matching TRBD2. This CDR3 is built from 17 residues. Germline CDR1 is LGHNA and CDR2 is YSLEER. With 0 bases clipped from V and 2 bases from J, the junction kept 8 bases outside the gene matches. The CDR3 loop is CASSQDYSGGGQETQYF. CDR3 nucleotides: TGCGCCAGCAGCCAAGATTACAGCGGGGGAGGGCAAGAGACCCAGTACTTC.

V is TRBV4-1 and J is TRBJ2-3, with D perhaps matching TRBD2 (7 bases). The CDR3 spans 16 residues. V was trimmed by 4 bases and J by 3 bases, leaving 17 bases between them. The germline V gene has CDR1 MGHRA and CDR2 YSYEKL. The CDR3 is CASSLLAGAGTDTQYF. CDR3 in DNA: TGCGCCAGCAGCCTACTTGCGGGGGCGGGAACAGATACGCAGTATTTT.

The chain joins TRBV5-4 to TRBJ2-7; 10 bases align to TRBD2. CDR1 is SGHNT and CDR2 is YYREEE in the germline V gene (reference sequence). The trim removed 5 bases at V and 5 bases at J, leaving 7 bases unmatched. This CDR3 has 14 amino acids. Here the CDR3 reads CASSRTSGMDEQYF. CDR3 nucleotides: TGTGCCAGCAGTAGGACTAGCGGAATGGACGAGCAGTACTTC.

In its sample, this clone was seen once. The CDR3 nucleotides read TGTGCCAGCAGCCCCATCGGACAGCATAACTATGGCTACACCTTC. Its translation is CASSPIGQHNYGYTF. The chain carries TRBV7-9 and TRBJ1-2; a possible D gene is TRBD1 (6 bases). CDR3 length equals 15 residues. Trimming left V 5 bases short and J 1 base short, with 14 bases between. Germline CDR1 reads SEHNR; CDR2 reads FQNEAQ (reference sequence).

This chain's CDR3 is CASSLSRSRSYNEQFF. The CDR3 bases are TGTGCCAGCAGCTTGAGCCGCTCCCGCTCCTACAATGAGCAGTTCTTC. The chain joins TRBV7-6 to TRBJ2-1; D gene ambiguous. The CDR3 covers 16 residues. The germline V and J ends were trimmed by 3 bases and 0 bases, with 12 bases remaining between them. Germline CDR1 SGHVS, CDR2 FNYEAQ.

The genes are TRBV5-1 and TRBJ2-1, with TRBD2 matching over 11 bases. CDR1 is SGHRS, CDR2 YFSETQ, per germline. V lost 2 bases, J lost 7 bases, and 5 bases stayed unmatched. This CDR3 has 15 amino acids. The CDR3, as DNA: TGCGCCAGCAGCTTTAGCGGGGGGGCCTTGAATGAGCAGTTCTTC. As protein: CASSFSGGALNEQFF. The complete variable domain, with remaining parts taken from reference TRBV5-1 and TRBJ2-1, reads KAGVTQTPRYLIKTRGQQVTLSCSPISGHRSVSWYQQTPGQGLQFLFEYFSETQRNKGNFPGRFSGRQFSNSRSEMNVSTLELGDSALYLCASSFSGGALNEQFFGPGTRLTVL.

This clone was counted once. The V gene is TRBV2, the J gene TRBJ2-2; maybe TRBD2 (6 bases). Per germline, CDR1 SNHLY and CDR2 FYNNEI. There are 15 residues in the CDR3. V was shortened by 4 bases and J by 5 bases, with 14 bases between the two germline ends. CDR3: CASSVGGLGTGELFF. The DNA of the CDR3 is TGTGCCAGCAGTGTGGGGGGTTTGGGGACCGGGGAGCTGTTTTTT. The entire variable domain, with the rest obtained from reference TRBV2 and TRBJ2-2, is as follows: EPEVTQTPSHQVTQMGQEVILRCVPISNHLYFYWYRQILGQKVEFLVSFYNNEISEKSEIFDDQFSVERPDGSNFTLKIRSTKLEDSAMYFCASSVGGLGTGELFFGEGSRLTVL.

The chain has TRBV5-1 and TRBJ1-2; TRBD1 matches at 8 bases. Per the germline V gene, CDR1 is SGHRS and CDR2 is YFSETQ. The CDR3 loop spans 14 amino acids. J was trimmed by 6 bases and V by 4 bases; bases with no gene match: 8. CDR3 amino acids: CASSPDRVWDGYTF. The CDR3 DNA reads TGCGCCAGCAGCCCGGACAGGGTTTGGGATGGCTACACCTTC.

The chain has TRBV2 and TRBJ2-7, with D possibly being TRBD2 (6 bases). The V end was cut by 1 base, the J end by 3 bases, with 16 bases between. The CDR3 is 16 amino acids. Germline V gene lookup returns CDR1 SNHLY and CDR2 FYNNEI. The CDR3 loop is CASSEGLGLRDYEQYF. In DNA, the CDR3 is TGTGCCAGCAGTGAAGGTCTCGGACTACGTGACTACGAGCAGTACTTC.

The V and J genes are TRBV6-4 and TRBJ2-3, with TRBD1 matching 8 bases. The trim removed 6 bases at V and 4 bases at J, leaving 6 bases unmatched. Per the germline V gene, CDR1 is MRHNA and CDR2 is SNTAGT. The CDR3 has 14 residues. The CDR3 reads CASSSSGGADTQYF. The CDR3 DNA follows: TGTGCCAGCAGCAGCTCAGGGGGCGCAGATACGCAGTATTTT.

The CDR3 is CASSLTAGTPYLWDEQFF. The DNA for the CDR3 is TGCGCCAGCAGCCTGACCGCCGGGACTCCCTATCTTTGGGATGAGCAGTTCTTC. This chain uses TRBV5-1 with TRBJ2-1, with D possibly TRBD2 on 6 matching bases. Between the trimmed V and J ends, which lost 4 bases and 8 bases, there was a span of 28 bases. Germline CDR1 is SGHRS and CDR2 is YFSETQ. The length of the CDR3 is 18 residues.

The rearrangement links TRBV4-1 to TRBJ1-1, with TRBD1 as a possible D gene (6 bases). Trimming cost V 3 bases and J 6 bases, with 11 bases left between them. The CDR3 runs to 13 residues. Germline loops: CDR1 MGHRA, CDR2 YSYEKL. Here the CDR3 reads CASSHAGAPEAFF. Here the CDR3 DNA reads TGCGCCAGCAGCCACGCAGGGGCCCCTGAAGCTTTCTTT.

The chain is built from TRBV2 and TRBJ2-5; 7 positions agree with TRBD1. Germline CDR1 is SNHLY and CDR2 is FYNNEI. Losses at the gene ends were 3 bases for V and 2 bases for J; bases not matched to a gene: 3. The CDR3 spans 14 residues. The CDR3 loop is CASSEKGAQETQYF. The DNA of the CDR3 is TGTGCCAGCAGTGAGAAGGGGGCTCAAGAGACCCAGTACTTC.

CDR3 in DNA: TGTGCCAGCAGCTTAGAGGAGTGGCGGGCTCAAGAGACCCAGTACTTC. Translating it yields CASSLEEWRAQETQYF. The V gene is TRBV7-2, the J gene TRBJ2-5, with D possibly matching TRBD2 (5 bases). Trimming removed 1 base at V and 2 bases at J, with 14 bases between. The germline V gene encodes CDR1 SGHTA and CDR2 FQGNSA. CDR3 size: 16 residues.

The chain couples TRBV27 to TRBJ1-1; no clear D. The ends were cut back, 4 bases at V and 5 bases at J, with 11 bases in the middle. CDR1 is MNHEY and CDR2 is SMNVEV in the germline V gene (reference sequence). CDR3 length equals 13 residues. CDR3 DNA sequence: TGTGCCAGCAGTTCGGGAGGGAGGACTGAAGCTTTCTTT. The encoded protein is CASSSGGRTEAFF.

J is TRBJ2-7 and V is TRBV6-6; 8 bases map to TRBD2. There are 15 residues in the CDR3. The V gene's germline CDR1 is MNHNY and CDR2 SVGAGI (reference sequence). After removal of 4 bases from V and 3 bases from J, the junction contained 8 bases not matched to a gene. CDR3 residues: CASSSRGGDLYEQYF. CDR3 DNA sequence: TGTGCCAGCAGTTCTCGGGGGGGCGACCTCTACGAGCAGTACTTC.

This clone was observed once. The V and J genes are TRBV7-9 and TRBJ1-2; D call uncertain. The CDR3 covers 15 residues. Trimming removed 3 bases from V and 4 bases from J, with 15 bases in between. In germline, CDR1 is SEHNR, CDR2 FQNEAQ (reference sequence). The CDR3 spells CASSLGWNPRYGYTF. The CDR3 coding sequence is TGTGCCAGCAGCTTGGGCTGGAATCCTCGCTATGGCTACACCTTC.

The chain links TRBV2 to TRBJ1-5; D remains ambiguous. Germline V lookup: CDR1 SNHLY, CDR2 FYNNEI. The CDR3 loop spans 13 amino acids. V lost 4 bases, J lost 6 bases, and 10 bases lay in between. The CDR3 reads CASSAGYAQPQHF. DNA of the CDR3: TGTGCCAGCAGTGCCGGGTACGCTCAGCCCCAGCATTTT.

This chain uses TRBV7-6 with TRBJ1-2; 8 bases are shared with TRBD1. CDR1 and CDR2 from the germline V gene are SGHVS and FNYEAQ. The CDR3 has 18 residues. Trimming at V came to 4 bases and at J to 3 bases, leaving 16 bases not matched to a gene. CDR3 residues: CASSSGGGRGQSDYGYTF. CDR3 DNA: TGTGCCAGCAGCTCGGGGGGTGGCAGGGGGCAATCAGACTATGGCTACACCTTC.